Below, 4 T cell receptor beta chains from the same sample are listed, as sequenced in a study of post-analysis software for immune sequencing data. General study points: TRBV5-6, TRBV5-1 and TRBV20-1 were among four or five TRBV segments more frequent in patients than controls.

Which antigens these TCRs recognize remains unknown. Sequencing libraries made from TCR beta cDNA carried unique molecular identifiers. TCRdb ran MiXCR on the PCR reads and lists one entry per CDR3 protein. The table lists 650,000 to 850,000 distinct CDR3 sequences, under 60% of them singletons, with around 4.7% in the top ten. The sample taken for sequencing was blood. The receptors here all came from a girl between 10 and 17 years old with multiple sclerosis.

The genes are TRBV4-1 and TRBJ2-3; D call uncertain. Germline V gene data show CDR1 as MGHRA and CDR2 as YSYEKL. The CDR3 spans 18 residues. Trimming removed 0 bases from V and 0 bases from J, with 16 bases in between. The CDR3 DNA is TGCGCCAGCAGCCAAGAAGGTCGGCAGTGGCAGAGCACAGATACGCAGTATTTT. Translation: CASSQEGRQWQSTDTQYF.

CDR3 bases: TGTGCCACCAGTGATTCCGGACTAGCGCATCAGTACTTC. Its protein product is CATSDSGLAHQYF. V gene TRBV24-1 combines with J gene TRBJ2-4; TRBD2 agrees at 9 bases. The CDR3 runs to 13 residues. The V gene end was trimmed by 2 bases and the J gene end by 12 bases; junction bases not matched to a gene: 4. Germline V gene data show CDR1 as KGHDR and CDR2 as SFDVKD.

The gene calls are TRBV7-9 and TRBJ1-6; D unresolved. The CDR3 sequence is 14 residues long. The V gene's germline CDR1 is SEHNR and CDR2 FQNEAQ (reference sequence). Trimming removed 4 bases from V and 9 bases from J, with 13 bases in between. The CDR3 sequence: CASSSTDNGSPLHF. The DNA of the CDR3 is TGTGCCAGCAGCTCCACCGATAACGGTTCACCCCTCCACTTT. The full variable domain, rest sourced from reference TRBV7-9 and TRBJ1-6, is DTGVSQNPRHKITKRGQNVTFRCDPISEHNRLYWYRQTLGQGPEFLTYFQNEAQLEKSRLLSDRFSAERPKGSFSTLEIQRTEQGDSAMYLCASSSTDNGSPLHFGNGTRLTVT.

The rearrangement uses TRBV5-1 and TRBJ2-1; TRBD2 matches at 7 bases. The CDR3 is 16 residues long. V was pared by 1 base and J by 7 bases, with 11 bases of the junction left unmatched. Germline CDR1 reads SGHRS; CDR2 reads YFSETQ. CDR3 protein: CASSLTIGGTHNEQFF. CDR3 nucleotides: TGCGCCAGCAGCTTGACCATCGGGGGGACCCATAATGAGCAGTTCTTC.